This is a list of T cell receptor beta chains from one sample in a study of blood T cell repertoires in COVID-19. Method: immunoSEQ multiplex PCR; TCRdb's copy keeps in-frame clones and lacks some. The repertoire holds about 200,000 clones, with approximately 85% as singletons. The material sequenced was PBMCs or T cells enriched from blood (not recorded which). These receptors all come from a man aged 40-49 years with acute COVID-19. Each CDR3 is given with its conserved first and last residue. A D gene is named only where the DNA matches it firmly. Rows may omit the clone size; those that give it use once, few, many or a size class.

V gene	D gene	CDR3 length	clone size	J gene	CDR3 DNA	CDR3 protein
TRBV7-9	TRBD2	16	NA	TRBJ2-7	TGTGCCAGCAGCTTAAGATCTCGCGGGAGAACCTACGAGCAGTACTTC	CASSLRSRGRTYEQYF
TRBV2	TRBD1	15	NA	TRBJ1-4	TGTGCCAGCAGCTTAGACAGGGGGGCTAATGAAAAACTGTTTTTT	CASSLDRGANEKLFF
TRBV7-2	NA	16	NA	TRBJ2-1	TGTGCCAGCAGCTTGACAGTTAGTGGACCCTACAATGAGCAGTTCTTC	CASSLTVSGPYNEQFF
TRBV9	NA	15	NA	TRBJ1-3	TGTGCCAGCAGCGTCCAGGGAAGGCATGGAAACACCATATATTTT	CASSVQGRHGNTIYF
TRBV11-3	NA	16	NA	TRBJ2-1	TGTGCCAGCAGCTTAGATCGGGGGCGGGAGTACAATGAGCAGTTCTTC	CASSLDRGREYNEQFF
TRBV3-1/TRBV3-2	NA	15	NA	TRBJ1-5	TGTGCCAGCAGCGAACGGGGAGAAGATGTGGAGCCCCAGCATTTT	CASSERGEDVEPQHF
TRBV2	TRBD2	14	NA	TRBJ2-7	TGTGCCAGCAGTGAGCTAGCGGGGGTCCACGAGCAGTACTTC	CASSELAGVHEQYF
TRBV30	NA	13	NA	TRBJ1-2	TGTGCCTGGAGCGCTAACAGGAACTATGGCTACACCTTC	CAWSANRNYGYTF
TRBV6-1	TRBD2	15	once	TRBJ2-5	TGTGCCAGCAGTGAGACAGCGGGAGGCGGAGAGACCCAGTACTTC	CASSETAGGGETQYF
TRBV7-2	NA	15	NA	TRBJ2-2	TGTGCCAGCAGCTTAGGCTCCGCCGACATCGGGGAGCTGTTTTTT	CASSLGSADIGELFF
TRBV9	TRBD2	18	NA	TRBJ2-1	TGTGCCAGCAGCCCACGTACGCGAGGGCGGGAGGGCTGGAATGAGCAGTTCTTC	CASSPRTRGREGWNEQFF
TRBV27	TRBD2	14	NA	TRBJ2-2	TGTGCCAGCAATTGGGCGGGGGACACCGGGGAGCTGTTTTTT	CASNWAGDTGELFF
TRBV6-2/TRBV6-3	NA	12	NA	TRBJ2-1	TGTGCCAGCAGTTATAACGGTCGTGAGCAGTTCTTC	CASSYNGREQFF
TRBV7-2	NA	16	NA	TRBJ1-2	TGTGCCAGCAGCTTAGTTCAAGGCAGGGTATTATATGGCTACACCTTC	CASSLVQGRVLYGYTF
TRBV30	NA	15	NA	TRBJ2-3	TGTGCCTGGAGTCGGCAGGGGCATAGCACAGATACGCAGTATTTT	CAWSRQGHSTDTQYF
TRBV20-1	TRBD2	21	NA	TRBJ2-5	TGCAGTGCTAGTGGGAGGACAGGACCTACCGGACTAGCGGGGAAACAAGAGACCCAGTACTTC	CSASGRTGPTGLAGKQETQYF
TRBV5-4	TRBD1	13	NA	TRBJ1-2	TGTGCCAGCAGCGCCGACAGGGATTATGGCTACACCTTC	CASSADRDYGYTF
TRBV5-1	NA	13	NA	TRBJ1-4	TGCGCCAGCAGAGGGGTAGCGGAGGAAAAACTGTTTTTT	CASRGVAEEKLFF